The rows below give T cell receptor beta chains drawn from one sample of a study of beta chain features in type 1 diabetes. The table came from immunoSEQ multiplex PCR; TCRdb's copy has only in-frame clones and leaves some out. The sample has a few hundred thousand clones, approximately 13% seen once. The sample taken for sequencing was naive CD4+ T cells from blood. These receptors came from a woman aged 18-29 years with type 1 diabetes. Both conserved end residues are trimmed from each CDR3. Fields, in order: CDR3 length, V gene, clone size, CDR3 protein. Clone size is not always given. Where it is, it says once, few, many or a class for expanded clones.

>11|TRBV5-1|NA
ASSVGTGYGYT
>14|TRBV7-2|few
ASSLVTSSTQETQY
>12|TRBV18|NA
ASSPNQGNQPQH
>13|TRBV11-3|few
ASSLGGQGSDEQF
>13|TRBV19|NA
ASSIQSRGNYGYT
>13|TRBV5-4|NA
ASSSTRGVGTEAF
>9|TRBV30|many
AWSRGSKLF
>14|TRBV7-9|NA
ASSPYAGTASYEQY
>13|TRBV21-1|few
ASSKSPPSAGELF
>11|TRBV5-4|few
ASSLDSNTEAF
>12|TRBV19|NA
ASSIAGGPGELF